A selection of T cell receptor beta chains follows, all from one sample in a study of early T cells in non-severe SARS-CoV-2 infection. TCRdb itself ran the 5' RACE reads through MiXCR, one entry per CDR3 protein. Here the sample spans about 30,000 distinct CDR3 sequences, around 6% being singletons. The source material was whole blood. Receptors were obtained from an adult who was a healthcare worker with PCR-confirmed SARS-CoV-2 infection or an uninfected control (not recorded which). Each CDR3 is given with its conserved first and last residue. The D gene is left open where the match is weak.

CDR3aa: CSATWTGPSNYGYTF
j_gene: TRBJ1-2
d_gene: TRBD1
v_gene: TRBV20-1
len: 15

CDR3aa: CASSNLGTGTGELFF
j_gene: TRBJ2-2
d_gene: TRBD1
v_gene: TRBV11-3
len: 15

CDR3aa: CASRDYLSSYEQYF
j_gene: TRBJ2-7
d_gene: .
v_gene: TRBV27
len: 14

CDR3aa: CASSLEKGVNTEAFF
j_gene: TRBJ1-1
d_gene: .
v_gene: TRBV5-1
len: 15

CDR3aa: CASSFRQGGNTEAFF
j_gene: TRBJ1-1
d_gene: .
v_gene: TRBV4-1
len: 15

CDR3aa: CATSDLRRGQATGELFF
j_gene: TRBJ2-2
d_gene: .
v_gene: TRBV24-1
len: 17

CDR3aa: CASSVDPGRLSGNTIYF
j_gene: TRBJ1-3
d_gene: .
v_gene: TRBV9
len: 17

CDR3aa: CSAARGNTIYF
j_gene: TRBJ1-3
d_gene: .
v_gene: TRBV29-1
len: 11

CDR3aa: CASSPVLDYGYTF
j_gene: TRBJ1-2
d_gene: .
v_gene: TRBV10-1
len: 13

CDR3aa: CSVEVWDGYEQYF
j_gene: TRBJ2-7
d_gene: .
v_gene: TRBV29-1
len: 13

CDR3aa: CSARSRNHGEQYF
j_gene: TRBJ2-7
d_gene: .
v_gene: TRBV20-1
len: 13

CDR3aa: CASGESGVSYNEQFF
j_gene: TRBJ2-1
d_gene: TRBD2
v_gene: TRBV6-5
len: 15

CDR3aa: CASSRDSETQYF
j_gene: TRBJ2-5
d_gene: .
v_gene: TRBV12-3/TRBV12-4
len: 12

CDR3aa: CSARFQRGGETQYF
j_gene: TRBJ2-5
d_gene: TRBD2
v_gene: TRBV20-1
len: 14

CDR3aa: CSARDWGTASYEQYF
j_gene: TRBJ2-7
d_gene: TRBD1
v_gene: TRBV20-1
len: 15

CDR3aa: CASSLAAGSAQYF
j_gene: TRBJ2-7
d_gene: .
v_gene: TRBV7-8
len: 13

CDR3aa: CASSLDRALSYEQYF
j_gene: TRBJ2-7
d_gene: .
v_gene: TRBV5-1
len: 15

CDR3aa: CASSTGIREKLFF
j_gene: TRBJ1-4
d_gene: .
v_gene: TRBV18
len: 13

CDR3aa: CASSEGLAGPLSGDTQYF
j_gene: TRBJ2-3
d_gene: TRBD2
v_gene: TRBV9
len: 18

CDR3aa: CSASAPRNTGELFF
j_gene: TRBJ2-2
d_gene: .
v_gene: TRBV20-1
len: 14

CDR3aa: CASSLVGDFNEQFF
j_gene: TRBJ2-1
d_gene: .
v_gene: TRBV7-9
len: 14

CDR3aa: CASGQGAGDEQFF
j_gene: TRBJ2-1
d_gene: TRBD1
v_gene: TRBV19
len: 13

CDR3aa: CASRIQGYEDYGYTF
j_gene: TRBJ1-2
d_gene: .
v_gene: TRBV6-5
len: 15

CDR3aa: CASSTGELFF
j_gene: TRBJ2-2
d_gene: .
v_gene: TRBV12-3/TRBV12-4
len: 10

CDR3aa: CASSYSSNSPNTGELFF
j_gene: TRBJ2-2
d_gene: .
v_gene: TRBV6-6
len: 17